This T cell receptor (beta chain) was profiled in a study of OX40 agonist ivuxolimab in advanced cancers. Whole-study context: Patients received intravenous ivuxolimab every 2 weeks at 0.01 to 10 mg/kg. Study-wide points: Normalized expansion of T-cell clones was also low for some nonresponders. Relative to CD4+ cells, CD8+ T cells on average had more expanded clones.

Comments on this clone: The target antigen is unknown.

Blood draws occurred at baseline, cycle 4 day 1, and cycle 7 day 1. Trimming shortened V by 7 bases and J by 5 bases, and 25 bases separated the two germline ends. The CDR3 has 17 amino acids. CDR1 SGHNT and CDR2 YYREEE come from the germline V gene (reference sequence). TCRdb's copy holds only in-frame clones and misses some; the assay was immunoSEQ multiplex PCR. Here the sample spans just over 20,000 clones, 80% to 90% being singletons. This receptor was taken from an adult with an advanced solid tumor such as melanoma, head and neck, liver or kidney cancer. This rearrangement joins TRBV5-4 to TRBJ2-1; D gene uncertain. The starting material was CD4+ or CD8+ T cells sorted from blood, obtained in a trial of the OX40 agonist ivuxolimab. Here the CDR3 reads CASGAGWKVNSDNEQFF. CDR3 DNA: TGTGCCAGCGGCGCCGGGTGGAAAGTAAATTCGGACAATGAGCAGTTCTTC.